These T cell receptor beta chains were read from a single sample in a study of CD8+ T cells in alopecia areata. The data were produced by immunoSEQ multiplex PCR, yet TCRdb's version contains in-frame clones alone and is incomplete. The data hold about 64,000 clones, with approximately 44% observed a single time. Here the sequenced sample was CD8+ T cells sorted from blood, taken at approximately week 36, from a patient treated with tofacitinib. All receptors derive from a human donor with alopecia areata. The CDR3 runs from the conserved cysteine through the conserved F or W. Fields, in order: clone size, D gene, V gene, J gene, CDR3 protein, CDR3 DNA. The D gene is left open where the match is weak. Clone size appears in some rows only: once, few, many, or a class for an expanded clone.

NA	NA	TRBV13	TRBJ2-5	CASSEKGLEYQETQYF	TGTGCCAGCAGCGAAAAGGGACTGGAGTACCAAGAGACCCAGTACTTC
NA	TRBD2	TRBV30	TRBJ2-3	CAWTSGRGTDTQYF	TGTGCCTGGACTAGCGGGAGAGGGACAGATACGCAGTATTTT
few	TRBD1	TRBV28	TRBJ2-5	CASSLFGDRQETQYF	TGTGCCAGCAGTTTATTTGGGGACAGGCAAGAGACCCAGTACTTC
NA	TRBD2	TRBV13	TRBJ2-7	CASSDRGSGGYEQYF	TGTGCCAGCAGCGATCGGGGTAGCGGGGGTTACGAGCAGTACTTC
NA	TRBD1	TRBV2	TRBJ2-7	CASSWTGTYEQYF	TGTGCCAGCAGCTGGACAGGAACCTACGAGCAGTACTTC
NA	TRBD1	TRBV6-5	TRBJ2-1	CASSYGTGSYNEQFF	TGTGCCAGCAGTTACGGGACAGGGTCCTACAATGAGCAGTTCTTC
NA	TRBD2	TRBV7-9	TRBJ2-5	CASSITGTTGETQYF	TGTGCCAGCAGCATCACCGGGACTACCGGAGAGACCCAGTACTTC
NA	NA	TRBV29-1	TRBJ2-3	CSAPLAGTDTQYF	TGCAGCGCTCCCTTAGCTGGGACAGATACGCAGTATTTT
NA	TRBD2	TRBV30	TRBJ2-1	CAWQRSGRSNEQFF	TGTGCCTGGCAGCGTAGCGGGAGATCCAATGAGCAGTTCTTC
once	NA	TRBV13	TRBJ2-3	CASSLSEEGNTDTQYF	TGTGCCAGCAGCTTATCTGAGGAGGGGAACACAGATACGCAGTATTTT
NA	TRBD2	TRBV4-1	TRBJ2-6	CASSQDGRLAPSGANVLTF	TGCGCCAGCAGCCAAGATGGGAGACTAGCGCCTTCTGGGGCCAACGTCCTGACTTTC
NA	TRBD2	TRBV7-9	TRBJ2-5	CASSQATSGLQETQYF	TGTGCCAGCAGCCAAGCTACTAGCGGGCTACAAGAGACCCAGTACTTC
NA	NA	TRBV14	TRBJ2-5	CASSLELAEETQYF	TGTGCCAGCAGCCTCGAATTAGCGGAAGAGACCCAGTACTTC
NA	TRBD1	TRBV27	TRBJ2-7	CASSLRQGDGGYEQYF	TGTGCCAGCAGTCTTCGACAGGGGGACGGTGGCTACGAGCAGTACTTC
NA	NA	TRBV15	TRBJ2-5	CATSRDLSGPNQETQYF	TGTGCCACCAGCAGAGATCTAAGCGGGCCAAACCAAGAGACCCAGTACTTC
few	NA	TRBV27	TRBJ2-1	CASSPRTADNEQFF	TGTGCCAGCAGTCCACGGACAGCGGACAATGAGCAGTTCTTC
NA	NA	TRBV11-2	TRBJ2-7	CASSLGAGAYDEQYF	TGTGCCAGCAGCTTAGGGGCTGGTGCCTACGACGAGCAGTACTTC
NA	NA	TRBV5-1	TRBJ2-3	CASHQGHTDTQYF	TGCGCCAGTCATCAGGGGCACACAGATACGCAGTATTTT
few	NA	TRBV19	TRBJ2-1	CASSTAYNEQFF	TGTGCCAGTAGCACCGCCTACAATGAGCAGTTCTTC
few	NA	TRBV13	TRBJ2-7	CASSLEAREVHEQYF	TGTGCCAGCAGCTTAGAGGCTAGAGAGGTCCACGAGCAGTACTTC
NA	NA	TRBV5-8	TRBJ1-2	CASSSSPQTGYYGYTF	TGTGCCAGCAGCTCCTCGCCTCAGACAGGCTACTATGGCTACACCTTC
NA	NA	TRBV7-2	TRBJ1-2	CASSLGDREPYGYTF	TGTGCCAGCAGCTTAGGAGATAGGGAGCCCTATGGCTACACCTTC
few	NA	TRBV4-1	TRBJ2-7	CASSQVADYEQYF	TGCGCCAGCAGCCAAGTTGCGGACTACGAGCAGTACTTC
NA	TRBD2	TRBV4-1	TRBJ2-4	CASSLTGGNIQYF	TGCGCCAGCAGCCTCACGGGGGGTAACATTCAGTACTTC
NA	TRBD1	TRBV19	TRBJ2-5	CASRQGDETQYF	TGTGCCAGCCGACAGGGGGATGAGACCCAGTACTTC
few	NA	TRBV7-9	TRBJ2-3	CASSLSPRESTDTQYF	TGTGCCAGCAGCTTATCTCCGAGAGAAAGCACAGATACGCAGTATTTT
NA	TRBD2	TRBV9	TRBJ2-1	CASSAAAGGRGDEQFF	TGTGCCAGCAGCGCAGCAGCGGGAGGGAGGGGAGATGAGCAGTTCTTC